This TCR beta chain was identified in a study of T-cell memory formation after mild COVID-19 (dated by TCRdb to the early 2020s). About the investigation overall: TCR sequence clusters from the two donors were largely donor specific. T-cell clones expanding and contracting after mild COVID-19 in two donors were tracked by longitudinal TCRalpha and TCRbeta repertoire sequencing. Two young, previously healthy adult volunteers made up the cohort, one male and one female. The full study reports these points: Clones that contracted from day 15 to 85 showed balanced CD4/CD8 phenotypes, whereas a second wave of clones that expanded from day 15 to 37 leaned towards CD4+. Whether the second-wave clones peaking on day 37 were SARS-CoV-2 specific was not confirmed. The detection of some responding clones in pre-infection memory suggests that pre-existing cross-reactive memory T cells joined the SARS-CoV-2 response. Only two mild cases were covered by the study, and larger cohorts that include severe cases with pre-infection samples were considered necessary. Contracting CD4+ clones appeared mostly in the CM and EM memory subsets, whereas CD8+ clones were enriched in EMRA.

PBMCs were isolated by Ficoll-Paque density gradient centrifugation. CDR1 and CDR2 (DFQATT, SNEGSKA) derive from the germline V gene (reference sequence). From the cysteine up to the phenylalanine, the CDR3 has a length of 14 residues. CDR3 DNA is the only sequence kept; it has 42 bases, read in frame from the first base. V drops 0 bases and J drops 7 bases, leaving 13 bases in between. The sequencing machine was an Illumina NovaSeq 6000. TCRalpha and TCRbeta cDNA libraries were built by 5'RACE with constant-segment primers, adding sample barcodes and unique molecular identifiers. Trizol reagent was used to extract RNA from every sample. Library amplification was performed in two PCR steps, and a second sample barcode and Illumina TruSeq adapters were introduced in the second step. Sequencing of libraries was performed on an Illumina NovaSeq with 2 x 150 bp paired-end reads. On the study's bioinformatics: With migec v1.2.7, reads were demultiplexed and then collapsed into UMI-guided consensus sequences. Using mixcr v2.1.11, UMI consensuses were aligned to TRA and TRB V and J templates and then assembled into clonotypes. Expanded or contracted clonotypes were those called significant by both edgeR and NoisET, with noise models trained on biological replicates. edgeR calls used a false discovery rate-adjusted p below 0.01 and a log2 fold-change threshold of 1. As an exploratory analysis of dynamics, PCA with hierarchical clustering was applied to max-normalized trajectories of the 1000 most abundant clonotypes. The CD4 or CD8 phenotype of responding clones was assigned using the separately sequenced CD4+ and CD8+ repertoires. TCRdb took the public reads, trimmed them with fastp at Q25, ran MiXCR for clone calling and kept in-frame beta chains. Here each entry gathers all rows of one CDR3 protein and keeps the most common genes and DNA. The V and J calls, along with clone size, are taken from TCRdb and not from the paper's own processing. The sample contains several thousand distinct CDR3 sequences, roughly 16% of them found a single time. The ten largest clones capture 2% to 2.5% of the sample.

This clonotype is judged medium-sized (0.01 to 0.1%). Its cognate antigen has yet to be identified. No quality values exist for individual bases; no much larger clone is one base distant. Sequenced input: PBMCs or a T cell subset sorted from them (not recorded which). Here the chain combines TRBV20-1 and TRBJ2-1, with TRBD2 as a weak D call on 5 bases. The sequence came from an adult who had mild COVID-19 (a few samples of this study predate the infection). The sample titles of this study are shuffled in the database, so cell type and time point are left out. The nucleotide sequence is TGCAGTGCTAGAGATGGCGGGCCCACGAATGAGCAGTTCTTC. Its protein is CSARDGGPTNEQFF.